The entry below describes one TCR beta chain. Its binding antigen is unknown. No much larger clone is present one base from it, and per-base qualities are unavailable. TCRbeta CDR3 regions were amplified from genomic DNA by means of the immunoSEQ Assay, a bias-controlled multiplex PCR. For the original study's pipeline: Nucleated cell counts per sample were estimated from amplification of reference gene primers within the assay. To quantify the absolute abundance of each unique TCRbeta CDR3 rearrangement, sequence reads were collapsed and filtered. Productive Simpson clonality was computed per sample as the square root of Simpson's diversity index over productive rearrangements. The table comes from immuneACCESS by way of TCRdb, which keeps in-frame sequences with V and J called. Part of the clones is missing from these tables; in studies checked, under half for an unresolved V gene and the rest for unknown reasons. V and J calls and clone size are copied from that table; D and trimming were computed from the DNA. For this sample there are under 300,000 clones; approximately 85% appear just once. The leading ten clones occupy 0.75% to 1% of the sample.

The record originates from a study of blood T cell repertoires in COVID-19 (dated by TCRdb to the early 2020s). The study in broad terms: Collaborator samples came from the United States, Italy and Spain and covered acute and convalescent phases of COVID-19. The material from the prospective study consisted of cDNA or gDNA derived from T cells, B-cell-depleted T cells, or PBMCs. The dataset comprised deeply sampled blood TCRbeta repertoires from subjects exposed to, actively infected with, or recovered from COVID-19. The repertoires were released in a freely available public database meant as a resource for research on the immune response to SARS-CoV-2. Samples came from the ongoing ImmuneRACE study (first 160 participants) plus 1,254 subjects from 6 global collaborators. A de-identified subject ID, COVID-19 status, age in years and sex were almost always included in the sample metadata. HLA class I and class II types, where available, came from metadata supplied by the sample provider rather than from assay-based typing.

In the prospective study, participants were roughly 18 to 95 years old, resided in fewer than 25 geographic areas of the United States, and were enrolled through a virtual design. In the prospective study, cohorts were assigned on the basis of participant-reported clinical history obtained from a screening survey and a study questionnaire. For ImmuneRACE Cohort 3, a participant was defined as recovered based on two consecutive negative NP/OP PCR tests, clearance by a healthcare professional, or resolution of symptoms. Each participant in the prospective study had whole blood, serum and a nasopharyngeal or oropharyngeal swab collected by mobile phlebotomists. Additional blood draws and questionnaires over an approximately two-month period could optionally be provided by prospective study participants. Before DNA extraction, prospective study blood samples were shipped either frozen or at room temperature.

From V the trimming removes 2 bases and from J it removes 6 bases, while the gene matches leave 13 bases of the junction unaccounted for. Measured from the cysteine to the phenylalanine, the CDR3 is 16 residues long. Kept here is only the CDR3 DNA, which spans 48 bases and is read in frame from base 1. CDR1 and CDR2, looked up from the germline V gene, are SGHRS and YFSETQ. Points the paper makes about the study in general: The quantity of clinical and demographic metadata differed by source and by participant and was supplied without curation.

The chain is assembled from TRBV5-1 and TRBJ1-2; 7 middle bases align to TRBD1. The TCR comes from a woman between 25 and 40 years old who had recovered from COVID-19. The sequenced material came from PBMCs or T cells enriched from blood (not recorded which). The DNA sequence reads TGCGCCAGCAGCTTACGTTTGGGGGGACAGAGTGATGGCTACACCTTC. Its coded protein is CASSLRLGGQSDGYTF.